The present T cell receptor (beta chain) was sequenced within a study of blood T cell repertoires in COVID-19. Germline CDR1 and CDR2: SGHTA and FQGNSA. There are 14 residues in the CDR3. Trimming removed 5 bases at V and 4 bases at J, with 14 bases between. Original data processing: Amplification of reference gene primers provided the estimated nucleated cell counts. Profiling relied on immunoSEQ multiplex PCR, and the TCRdb table lists in-frame clones only, not all of them. V, J and clone size are taken as reported in that table, and D and trimming were inferred from the DNA itself. The table includes over 120,000 clones, about 76% detected once. Recruited during active infection, patients (from Seattle) were subsequently followed longitudinally.

The V and J genes are TRBV7-2 and TRBJ1-2; no definite D call. The sequenced sample was peripheral blood. The receptor was derived from a woman between 65 and 79 years old with COVID-19, enrolled during active disease. The CDR3 loop reads CASSPGRYSYGYTF. The CDR3 region has the DNA TGTGCCAGCAGCCCTGGGCGTTACTCCTATGGCTACACCTTC.